This TCR beta chain comes out of a study of blood T cell repertoires in COVID-19. As for the study in general: The United States, Italy and Spain supplied acute and convalescent COVID-19 samples. From T cells, B-cell-depleted T cells, or PBMCs came the material, which was cDNA or gDNA.

In germline, CDR1 is GTSNPN, CDR2 SVGIG (reference sequence). This CDR3 is built from 14 residues. J gave up 5 bases and V 0 bases, and 2 bases lay outside the gene matches. Authors' data handling: Scientists estimated how many nucleated cells there were by amplifying reference gene primers. The assay was immunoSEQ multiplex PCR, and TCRdb's table has in-frame clones only and misses some. V, J and clone size are those of that table, while D and trimming were read from the DNA. The sample consists of 120,000 to 150,000 clones, approximately 80% of them appearing once. The sample taken for sequencing was peripheral blood. The rearrangement uses TRBV30 and TRBJ2-3, with TRBD2 matching over 10 bases. This receptor was obtained from a man aged 55-75 years with active or convalescent COVID-19. CDR3 in amino acids: CAWSVLAGRDTQYF. In nucleotides, the CDR3 is TGTGCCTGGAGTGTACTAGCGGGACGAGATACGCAGTATTTT.